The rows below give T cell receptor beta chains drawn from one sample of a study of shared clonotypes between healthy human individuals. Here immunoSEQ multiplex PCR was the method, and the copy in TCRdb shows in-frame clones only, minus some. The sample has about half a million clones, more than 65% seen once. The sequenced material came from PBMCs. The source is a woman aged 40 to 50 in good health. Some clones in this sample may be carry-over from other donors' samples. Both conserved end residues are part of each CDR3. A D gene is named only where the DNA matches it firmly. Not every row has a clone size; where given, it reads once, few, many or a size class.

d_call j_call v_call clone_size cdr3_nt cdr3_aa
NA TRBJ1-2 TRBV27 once TGTGCCAGCAGTACAACCGGGACAAACTATGGCTACACCTTC CASSTTGTNYGYTF
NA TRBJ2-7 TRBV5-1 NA TGCGCCAGCAGCCAGGGCACCACAACCTACGAGCAGTACTTC CASSQGTTTYEQYF
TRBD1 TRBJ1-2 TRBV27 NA TGTGCCAGCAGTTCGTCCCCCGGGACAGGGGGCGCCTATGGCTACACCTTC CASSSSPGTGGAYGYTF
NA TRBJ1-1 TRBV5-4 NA TGTGCCAGCAGCACCGGGACTGGAGCTTTCTTT CASSTGTGAFF
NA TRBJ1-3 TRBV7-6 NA TGTGCCAGCAGCTCTCTGCTGGACGGAACCTCTGGAAACACCATATATTTT CASSSLLDGTSGNTIYF
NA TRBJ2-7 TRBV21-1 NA TGTGCCAGCAGCAAAGAGGGGGCCTTCGGACACTACGAGCAGTACTTC CASSKEGAFGHYEQYF
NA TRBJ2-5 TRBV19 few TGTGCCAGTAGTACGGGGGAGACCCAGTACTTC CASSTGETQYF
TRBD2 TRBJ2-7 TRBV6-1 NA TGTGCCACCGGGGGGGCACAGACTACTCCCTACGAGCAGTACTTC CATGGAQTTPYEQYF
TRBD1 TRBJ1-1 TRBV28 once TGTGCCAGCAGTAGTCTCCGGACAGGCATGAACACTGAAGCTTTCTTT CASSSLRTGMNTEAFF
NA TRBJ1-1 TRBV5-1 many TGCGCCAGCAGCTTGTGGTCTATGACCGGCGGGGGTGAAGCTTTCTTT CASSLWSMTGGGEAFF
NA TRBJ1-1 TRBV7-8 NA TGTGCCAGCAGCTTGGTGAACACTGAAGCTTTCTTT CASSLVNTEAFF
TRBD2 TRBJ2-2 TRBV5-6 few TGTGCCAGCAGCCACTGGACTAGGAGGACCGGGGAGCTGTTTTTT CASSHWTRRTGELFF
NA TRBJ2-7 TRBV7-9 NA TGTGCCAGCAGCTTTGGAGGGGCGCGGCACGAGCAGTACTTC CASSFGGARHEQYF
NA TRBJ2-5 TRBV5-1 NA TGCGCCAGCAGCTTAGAAGGGGAGACCCAGTACTTC CASSLEGETQYF
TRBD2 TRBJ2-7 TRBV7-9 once TGTGCCAGCAGCTTAGATCGCTCTAGCGGGATGTACGAGCAGTACTTC CASSLDRSSGMYEQYF
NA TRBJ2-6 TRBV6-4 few TGTGCCAGCTCCAAGGACGGGGGCTCTGGGGCCAACGTCCTGACTTTC CASSKDGGSGANVLTF
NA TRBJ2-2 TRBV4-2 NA TGTGCCAGCAGCCAAGATTTCTACGGGAGTGACACCGGGGAGCTGTTTTTT CASSQDFYGSDTGELFF
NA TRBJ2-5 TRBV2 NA TGTGCCAGCAGTGTTAGTGAGACCCAGTACTTC CASSVSETQYF
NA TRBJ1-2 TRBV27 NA TGTGCCAGCAGTTTAAGGCCACAGGCGAACTATGGCTACACCTTC CASSLRPQANYGYTF
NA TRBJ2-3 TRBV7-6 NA TGTGCCAGCAGCTCTACGGGCGAACGGACAGATACGCAGTATTTT CASSSTGERTDTQYF
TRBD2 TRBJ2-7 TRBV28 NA TGTGCCAGCAGTCCCCAACCGGGACTAGCGCGCTACGAGCAGTACTTC CASSPQPGLARYEQYF
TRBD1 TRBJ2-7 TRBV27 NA TGTGCCAGCAGTCGGGACAGGGGTGACTACGAGCAGTACTTC CASSRDRGDYEQYF
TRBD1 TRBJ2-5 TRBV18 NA TGTGCCAGCTCACCCCGGGACAGCCAAGAGACCCAGTACTTC CASSPRDSQETQYF
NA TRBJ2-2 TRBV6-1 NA TGTGCCAGCGGATGGACAGTAAACACCGGGGAGCTGTTTTTT CASGWTVNTGELFF
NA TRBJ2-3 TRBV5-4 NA TGTGCCAGCAGCTTTCCGGGGAGCACAGATACGCAGTATTTT CASSFPGSTDTQYF
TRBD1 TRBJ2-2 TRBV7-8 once TGTGCCAGCAGCTTAGGGACAGGAATGAACACCGGGGAGCTGTTTTTT CASSLGTGMNTGELFF
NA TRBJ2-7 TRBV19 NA TGTGCCAGTAGTGGGGGCGCCTACTACGAGCAGTACTTC CASSGGAYYEQYF
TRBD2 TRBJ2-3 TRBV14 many TGTGCCAGCAGCCAATATGGATTAGCGGGTGCCACAGATACGCAGTATTTT CASSQYGLAGATDTQYF
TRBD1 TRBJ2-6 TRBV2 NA TGTGCCAGCAGGACAGGGCTAGTTCCCATTACTGGGGCCAACGTCCTGACTTTC CASRTGLVPITGANVLTF
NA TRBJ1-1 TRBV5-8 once TGTGCCAGCAGCTTAAGGGGAAGAATGAACACTGAAGCTTTCTTT CASSLRGRMNTEAFF
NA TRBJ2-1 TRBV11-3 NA TGTGCCAGCAGCTTAACGGCGGGGTCCGTTGAGCAGTTCTTC CASSLTAGSVEQFF
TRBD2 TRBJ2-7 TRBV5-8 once TGTGCCAGCAGCCGCCGGACTAGCGGGCACTACGAGCAGTACTTC CASSRRTSGHYEQYF
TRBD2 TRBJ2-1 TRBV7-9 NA TGTGCCAGCAGCACTAGCCAGTTATCGTTCGGGAGGACCAACAATGAGCAGTTCTTC CASSTSQLSFGRTNNEQFF
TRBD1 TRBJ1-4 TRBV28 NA TGTGCCAGCAGTCCACCCGGGACAGGGGTAGAGGAAAAACTGTTTTTT CASSPPGTGVEEKLFF
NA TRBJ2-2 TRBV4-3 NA TGCGCCAGCAGCCAAGCGGTCCGTAGGCTTACGAACACCGGGGAGCTGTTTTTT CASSQAVRRLTNTGELFF
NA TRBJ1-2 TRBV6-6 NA TGTGCCAGCAGTTACGACGCAGGCGGATATGGCTACACCTTC CASSYDAGGYGYTF
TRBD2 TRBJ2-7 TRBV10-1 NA TGCGCCAGCAGTGAGCCCGGGACTAGATCATGCGAGCAGTACTTC CASSEPGTRSCEQYF
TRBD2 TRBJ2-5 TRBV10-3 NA TGTGCCGTGGGACTAGCGGTTCAAGAGACCCAGTACTTC CAVGLAVQETQYF
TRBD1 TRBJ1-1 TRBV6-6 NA TGTGCCAGCCTGGACAGGTTGAACACTGAAGCTTTCTTT CASLDRLNTEAFF
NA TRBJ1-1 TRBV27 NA TGTGCCAGCAGTTTATCGATAGGGCCGAACACTGAAGCTTTCTTT CASSLSIGPNTEAFF
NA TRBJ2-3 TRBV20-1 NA TGCAGCGAGGGGAGGACAGATACGCAGTATTTT CSEGRTDTQYF
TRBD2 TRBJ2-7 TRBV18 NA TGTGCCAGCTCACTAGGGACTAGCGAGGTTTACGAGCAGTACTTC CASSLGTSEVYEQYF
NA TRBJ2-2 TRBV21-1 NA TGTGCCAGCAGCGCTCGACAGCCCGGGGAGCTGTTTTTT CASSARQPGELFF
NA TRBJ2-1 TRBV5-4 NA TGTGCCAGCAGCGAGGGAGGTTTTTCCTACAATGAGCAGTTCTTC CASSEGGFSYNEQFF